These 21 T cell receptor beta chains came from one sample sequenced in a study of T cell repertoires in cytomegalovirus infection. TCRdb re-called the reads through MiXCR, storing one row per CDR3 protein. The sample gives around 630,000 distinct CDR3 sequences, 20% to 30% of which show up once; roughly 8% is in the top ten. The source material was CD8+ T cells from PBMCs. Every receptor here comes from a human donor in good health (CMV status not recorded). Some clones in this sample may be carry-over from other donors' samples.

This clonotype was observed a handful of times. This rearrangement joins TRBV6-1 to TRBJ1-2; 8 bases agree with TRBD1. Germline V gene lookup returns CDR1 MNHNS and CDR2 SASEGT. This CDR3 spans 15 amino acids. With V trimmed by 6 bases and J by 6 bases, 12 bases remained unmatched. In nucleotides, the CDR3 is TGTGCCAGCAGGAGACAGGGGAACCCCGTGGATGGCTACACCTTC. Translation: CASRRQGNPVDGYTF.

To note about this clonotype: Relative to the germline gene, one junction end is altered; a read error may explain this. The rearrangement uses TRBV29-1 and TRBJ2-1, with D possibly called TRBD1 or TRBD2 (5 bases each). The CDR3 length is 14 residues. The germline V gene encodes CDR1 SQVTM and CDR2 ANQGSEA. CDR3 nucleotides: TGCAGCGTCGTCGGGACCGCGCTCTACGATGAGCAGTTCTTC. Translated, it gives CSVVGTALYDEQFF.

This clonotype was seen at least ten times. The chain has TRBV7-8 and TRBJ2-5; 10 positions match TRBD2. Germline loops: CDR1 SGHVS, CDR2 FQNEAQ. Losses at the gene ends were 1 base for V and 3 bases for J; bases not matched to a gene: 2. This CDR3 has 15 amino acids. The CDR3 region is CASSLGLAGEETQYF. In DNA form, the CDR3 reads TGTGCCAGCAGCTTAGGCCTAGCGGGGGAAGAGACCCAGTACTTC.

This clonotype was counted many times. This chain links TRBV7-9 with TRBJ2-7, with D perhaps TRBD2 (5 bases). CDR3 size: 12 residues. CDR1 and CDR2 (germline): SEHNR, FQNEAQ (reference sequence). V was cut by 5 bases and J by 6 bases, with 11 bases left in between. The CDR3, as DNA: TGTGCCAGCAGCCTCGGGGTAGGCGAGCAGTACTTC. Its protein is CASSLGVGEQYF.

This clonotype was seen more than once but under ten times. CDR3 bases: TGTGCCAGCAGTGTACAGGGTGATACGCAGTATTTT. It codes for CASSVQGDTQYF. The J gene is TRBJ2-3, the V gene TRBV6-1; a possible D gene is TRBD1 (6 bases). Germline V lookup: CDR1 MNHNS, CDR2 SASEGT. The length of the CDR3 is 12 residues. The V end lost 4 bases, the J end lost 6 bases, and 8 bases lay between the germline ends.

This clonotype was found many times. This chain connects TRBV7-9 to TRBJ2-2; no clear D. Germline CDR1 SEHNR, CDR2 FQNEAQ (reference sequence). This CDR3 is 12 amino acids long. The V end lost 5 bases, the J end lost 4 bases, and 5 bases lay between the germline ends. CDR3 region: CASSHLTGELFF. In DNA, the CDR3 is TGTGCCAGCAGCCACCTCACCGGGGAGCTGTTTTTT.

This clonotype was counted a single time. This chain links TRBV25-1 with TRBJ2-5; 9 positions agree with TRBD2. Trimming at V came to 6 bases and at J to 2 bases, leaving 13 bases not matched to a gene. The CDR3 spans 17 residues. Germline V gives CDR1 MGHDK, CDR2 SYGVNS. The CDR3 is CASSNTPPSGVQETQYF. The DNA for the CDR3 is TGTGCCAGCAGCAATACCCCCCCTAGCGGGGTACAAGAGACCCAGTACTTC.

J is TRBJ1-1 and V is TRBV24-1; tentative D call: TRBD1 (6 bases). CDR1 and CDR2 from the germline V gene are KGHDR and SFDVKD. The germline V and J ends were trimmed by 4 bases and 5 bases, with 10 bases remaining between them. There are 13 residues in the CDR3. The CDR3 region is CATSDRGGTEAFF. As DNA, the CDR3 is TGTGCCACCAGTGACCGAGGGGGAACTGAAGCTTTCTTT.

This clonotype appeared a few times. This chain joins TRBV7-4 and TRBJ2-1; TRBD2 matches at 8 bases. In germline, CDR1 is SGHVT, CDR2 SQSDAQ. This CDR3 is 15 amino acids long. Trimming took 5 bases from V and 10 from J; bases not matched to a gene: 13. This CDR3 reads CASSPNRRGVWEQFF. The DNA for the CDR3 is TGTGCCAGCAGCCCTAACCGGCGGGGGGTATGGGAGCAGTTCTTC.

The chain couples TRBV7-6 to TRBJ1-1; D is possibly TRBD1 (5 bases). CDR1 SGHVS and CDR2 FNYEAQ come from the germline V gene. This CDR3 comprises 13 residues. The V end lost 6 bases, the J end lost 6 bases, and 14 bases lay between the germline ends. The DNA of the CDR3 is TGTGCCAGCAGAATGGACAACTGGGCTGAAGCTTTCTTT. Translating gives CASRMDNWAEAFF.

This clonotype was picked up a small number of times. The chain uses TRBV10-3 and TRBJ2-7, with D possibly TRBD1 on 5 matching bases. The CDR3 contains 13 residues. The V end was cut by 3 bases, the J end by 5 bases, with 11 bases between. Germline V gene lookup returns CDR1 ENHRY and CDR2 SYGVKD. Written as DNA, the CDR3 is TGTGCCATCAGTGAAGGTCCAGGGCACGAGCAGTACGTC. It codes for CAISEGPGHEQYV.

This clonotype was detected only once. The CDR3 is CASSLLPLVTLGNEQFF. CDR3 nucleotides: TGTGCCAGCAGTTTACTCCCTTTGGTTACGTTAGGGAATGAGCAGTTCTTC. The J gene is TRBJ2-1, the V gene TRBV28; D uncertain. The V gene's germline CDR1 is MDHEN and CDR2 SYDVKM. The CDR3 loop spans 17 amino acids. Trimming shortened V by 2 bases and J by 7 bases, and 21 bases separated the two germline ends.

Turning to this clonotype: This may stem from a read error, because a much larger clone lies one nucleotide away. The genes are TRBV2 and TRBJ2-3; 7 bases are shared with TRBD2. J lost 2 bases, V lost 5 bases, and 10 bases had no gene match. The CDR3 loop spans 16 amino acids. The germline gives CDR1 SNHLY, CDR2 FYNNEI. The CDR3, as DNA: TGTGCCAGCAGTAAATGGCCTAGCGGAGACACAGATACGCAGTATTTT. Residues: CASSKWPSGDTDTQYF.

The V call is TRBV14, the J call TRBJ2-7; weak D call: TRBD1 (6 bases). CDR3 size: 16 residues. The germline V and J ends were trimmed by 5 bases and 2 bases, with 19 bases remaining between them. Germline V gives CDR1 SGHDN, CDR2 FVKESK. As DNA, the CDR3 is TGTGCCAGCAGCAACTGGCCCGGGACATCGACCTACGAGCAGTACTTC. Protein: CASSNWPGTSTYEQYF. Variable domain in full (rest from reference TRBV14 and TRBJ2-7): EAGVTQFPSHSVIEKGQTVTLRCDPISGHDNLYWYRRVMGKEIKFLLHFVKESKQDESGMPNNRFLAERTGGTYSTLKVQPAELEDSGVYFCASSNWPGTSTYEQYFGPGTRLTVT.

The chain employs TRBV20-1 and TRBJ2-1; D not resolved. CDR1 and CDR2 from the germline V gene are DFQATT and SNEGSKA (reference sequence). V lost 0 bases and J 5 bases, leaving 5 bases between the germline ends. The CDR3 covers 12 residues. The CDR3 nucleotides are TGCAGTGCTAGAGAATCGGACAATGAGCAGTTCTTC. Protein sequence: CSARESDNEQFF.

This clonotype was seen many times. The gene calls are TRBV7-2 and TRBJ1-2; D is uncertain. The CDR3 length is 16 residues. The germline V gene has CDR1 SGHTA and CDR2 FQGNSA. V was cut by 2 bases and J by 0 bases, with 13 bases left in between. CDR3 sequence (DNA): TGTGCCAGCAGCTTAAGTGATGGACGGACTAACTATGGCTACACCTTC. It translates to CASSLSDGRTNYGYTF.

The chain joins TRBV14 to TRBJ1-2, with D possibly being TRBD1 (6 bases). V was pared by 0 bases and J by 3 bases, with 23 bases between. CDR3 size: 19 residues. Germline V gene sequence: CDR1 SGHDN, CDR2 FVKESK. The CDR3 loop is CASSQEGGLHVVGDYGYTF. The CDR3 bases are TGTGCCAGCAGCCAAGAAGGGGGACTCCATGTGGTCGGTGACTATGGCTACACCTTC.

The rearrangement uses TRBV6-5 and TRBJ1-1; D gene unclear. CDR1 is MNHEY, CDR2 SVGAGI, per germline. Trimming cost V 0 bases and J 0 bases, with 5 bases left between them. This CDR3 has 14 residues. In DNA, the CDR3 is TGTGCCAGCAGTTACTCTTTTGTGAACACTGAAGCTTTCTTT. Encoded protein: CASSYSFVNTEAFF.

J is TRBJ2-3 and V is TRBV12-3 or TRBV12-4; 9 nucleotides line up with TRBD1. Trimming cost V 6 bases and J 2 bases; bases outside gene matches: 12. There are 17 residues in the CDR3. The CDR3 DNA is TGTGCCAGCAGAGAGGTGGGACAGGGACCCCCCACAGATACGCAGTATTTT. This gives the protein CASREVGQGPPTDTQYF.

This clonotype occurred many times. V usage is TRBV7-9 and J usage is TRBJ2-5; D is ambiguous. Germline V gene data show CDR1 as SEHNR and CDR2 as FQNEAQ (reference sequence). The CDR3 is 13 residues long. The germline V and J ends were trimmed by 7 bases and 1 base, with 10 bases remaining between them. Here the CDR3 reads CASNQDVQETQYF. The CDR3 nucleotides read TGTGCCAGCAATCAGGACGTCCAAGAGACCCAGTACTTC.

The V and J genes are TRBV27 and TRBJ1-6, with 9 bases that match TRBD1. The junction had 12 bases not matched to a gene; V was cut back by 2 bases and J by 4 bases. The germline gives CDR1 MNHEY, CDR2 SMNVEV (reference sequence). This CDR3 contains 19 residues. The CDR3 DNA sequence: TGTGCCAGCAGTTTAGGACCTCCGGGACAGGGCTATTATAATTCACCCCTCCACTTT. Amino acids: CASSLGPPGQGYYNSPLHF.